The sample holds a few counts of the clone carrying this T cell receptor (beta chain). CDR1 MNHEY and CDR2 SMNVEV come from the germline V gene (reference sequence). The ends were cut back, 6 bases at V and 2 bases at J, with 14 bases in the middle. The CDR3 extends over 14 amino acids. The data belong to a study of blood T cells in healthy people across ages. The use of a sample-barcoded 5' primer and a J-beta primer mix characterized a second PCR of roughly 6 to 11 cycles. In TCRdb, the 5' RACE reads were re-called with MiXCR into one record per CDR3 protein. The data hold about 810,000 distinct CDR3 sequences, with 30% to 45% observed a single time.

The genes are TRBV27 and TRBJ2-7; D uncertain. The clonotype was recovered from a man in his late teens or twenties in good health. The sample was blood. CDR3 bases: TGTGCCAGCAGACTTGTGTGGGGTGCCTACGAGCAGTACTTC. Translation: CASRLVWGAYEQYF.